This TCR beta chain was sequenced for a study of a mutant IDH1 vaccine in newly diagnosed glioma. Study as a whole: Treated patients, averaging around 40 years, were roughly 60% male and approximately 38% female. Pretreatment consisted of radiotherapy, temozolomide, or both, with most receiving both.

Time point specified: week 35, safety follow-up. A 20-mer mutant IDH1 peptide at 300 ug was injected subcutaneously with topical imiquimod. Patients were given eight vaccinations, scheduled in weeks 1, 3, 5, 7, 11, 15, 19 and 23. Each astrocytoma in the donors was new, WHO grade 3 or 4, IDH1-mutant and ATRX-lost. Only in-frame clones appear in the TCRdb table, and some are missing; sequencing was by immunoSEQ multiplex PCR. The table records some 60,000 clones, roughly nine tenths of them present only once. Germline V gives CDR1 SGHRS, CDR2 YFSETQ. CDR3 size: 15 residues. Worth noting for this clone: Its antigen is unknown.

The sample in question was PBMCs, obtained from a glioma patient whose treatment included an IDH1 peptide vaccine. The chain recombines TRBV5-1 with TRBJ2-5; 10 bases match TRBD2. The assigned J gene may be wrong: the sequence end matches TRBJ2-7 better. This TCR was sampled from a man aged 35 to 55 with glioma. The CDR3 coding sequence is TGCGCCAGCAGGGAAGGGACTAGCGATTCCTACGAGCAGTACTTC. It codes for CASREGTSDSYEQYF.